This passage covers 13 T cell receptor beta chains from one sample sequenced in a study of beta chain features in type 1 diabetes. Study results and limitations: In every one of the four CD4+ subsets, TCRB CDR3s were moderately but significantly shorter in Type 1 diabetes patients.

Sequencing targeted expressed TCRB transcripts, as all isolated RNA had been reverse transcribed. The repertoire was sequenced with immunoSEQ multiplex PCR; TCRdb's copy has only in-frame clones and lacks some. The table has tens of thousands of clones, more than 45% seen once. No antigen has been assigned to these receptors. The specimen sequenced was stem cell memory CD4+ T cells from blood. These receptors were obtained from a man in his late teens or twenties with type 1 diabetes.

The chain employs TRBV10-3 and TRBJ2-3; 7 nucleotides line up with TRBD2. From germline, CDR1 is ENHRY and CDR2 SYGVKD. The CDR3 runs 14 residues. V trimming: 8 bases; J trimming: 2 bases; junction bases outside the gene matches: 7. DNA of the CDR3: TGTGCCATCTCATGGGCGGGGGTCACAGATACGCAGTATTTT. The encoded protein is CAISWAGVTDTQYF.

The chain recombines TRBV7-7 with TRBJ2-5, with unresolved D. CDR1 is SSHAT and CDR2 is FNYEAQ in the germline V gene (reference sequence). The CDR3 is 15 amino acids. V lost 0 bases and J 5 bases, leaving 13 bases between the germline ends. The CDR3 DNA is TGTGCCAGCAGCTTAGCGGCCCCTTTTTCGGAGACCCAGTACTTC. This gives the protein CASSLAAPFSETQYF.

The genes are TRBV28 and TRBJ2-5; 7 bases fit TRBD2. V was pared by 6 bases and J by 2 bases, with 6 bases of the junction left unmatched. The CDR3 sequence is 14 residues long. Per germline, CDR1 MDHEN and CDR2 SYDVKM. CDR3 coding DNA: TGTGCCAGCAGCCGGGGGGTCCGACAAGAGACCCAGTACTTC. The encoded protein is CASSRGVRQETQYF.

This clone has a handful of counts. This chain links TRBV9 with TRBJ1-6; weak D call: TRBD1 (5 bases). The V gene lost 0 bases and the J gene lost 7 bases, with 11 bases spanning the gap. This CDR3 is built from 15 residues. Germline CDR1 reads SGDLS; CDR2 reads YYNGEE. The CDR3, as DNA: TGTGCCAGCAGCGTAGAGGGACGGGAGAATTCACCCCTCCACTTT. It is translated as CASSVEGRENSPLHF.

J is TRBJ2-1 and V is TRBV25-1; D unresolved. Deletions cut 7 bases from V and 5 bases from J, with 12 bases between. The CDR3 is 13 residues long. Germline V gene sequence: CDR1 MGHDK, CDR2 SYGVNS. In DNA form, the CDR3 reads TGTGCCAGCACCCGCGGCGGTAACAATGAGCAGTTCTTC. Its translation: CASTRGGNNEQFF.

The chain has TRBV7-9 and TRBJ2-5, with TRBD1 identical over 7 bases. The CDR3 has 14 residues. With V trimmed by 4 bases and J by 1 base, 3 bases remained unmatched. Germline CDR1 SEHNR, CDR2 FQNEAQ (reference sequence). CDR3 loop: CASSWGQFQETQYF. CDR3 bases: TGTGCCAGCAGCTGGGGACAGTTCCAAGAGACCCAGTACTTC.

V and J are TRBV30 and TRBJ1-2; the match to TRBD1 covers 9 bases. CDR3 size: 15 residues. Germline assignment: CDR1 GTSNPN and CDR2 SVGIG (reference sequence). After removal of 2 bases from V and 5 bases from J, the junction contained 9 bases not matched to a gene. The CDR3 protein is CAWSSRQGGFYGYTF. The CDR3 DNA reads TGTGCCTGGAGTTCCCGACAGGGGGGATTTTATGGCTACACCTTC.

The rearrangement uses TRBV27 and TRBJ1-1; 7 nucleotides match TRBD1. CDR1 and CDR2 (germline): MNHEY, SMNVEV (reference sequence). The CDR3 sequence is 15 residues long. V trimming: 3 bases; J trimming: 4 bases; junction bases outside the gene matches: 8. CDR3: CASSLTGTWVTEAFF. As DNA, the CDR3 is TGTGCCAGCAGTTTGACAGGGACATGGGTCACTGAAGCTTTCTTT.

As DNA, the CDR3 is TGTGCCAGCAACCCACAGGGGACCTACAATGAGCAGTTCTTC. This translates into CASNPQGTYNEQFF. This chain connects TRBV2 to TRBJ2-1; the match to TRBD1 covers 7 bases. V dropped 7 bases and J dropped 2; count of bases not matched to a gene: 5. CDR1 and CDR2 (germline): SNHLY, FYNNEI. CDR3 length: 14 residues.

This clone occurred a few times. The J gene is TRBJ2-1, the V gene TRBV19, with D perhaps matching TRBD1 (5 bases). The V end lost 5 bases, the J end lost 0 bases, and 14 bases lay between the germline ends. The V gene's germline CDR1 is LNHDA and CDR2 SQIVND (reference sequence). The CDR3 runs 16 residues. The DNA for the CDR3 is TGTGCCAGTAGTCCCCGACAGCAGAGCTCCTACAATGAGCAGTTCTTC. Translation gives CASSPRQQSSYNEQFF.

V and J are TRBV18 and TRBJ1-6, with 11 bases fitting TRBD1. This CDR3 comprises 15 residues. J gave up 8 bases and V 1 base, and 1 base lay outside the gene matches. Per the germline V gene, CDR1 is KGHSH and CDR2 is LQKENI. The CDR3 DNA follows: TGTGCCAGCTCACCACTGGGACAGGGGGATTCACCCCTCCACTTT. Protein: CASSPLGQGDSPLHF.

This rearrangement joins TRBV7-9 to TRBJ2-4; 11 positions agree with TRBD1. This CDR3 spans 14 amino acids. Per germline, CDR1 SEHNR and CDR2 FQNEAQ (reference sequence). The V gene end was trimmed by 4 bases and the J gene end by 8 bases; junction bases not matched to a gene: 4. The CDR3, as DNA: TGTGCCAGCAGCTCGGGGACAGGGGGATACATTCAGTACTTC. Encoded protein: CASSSGTGGYIQYF.

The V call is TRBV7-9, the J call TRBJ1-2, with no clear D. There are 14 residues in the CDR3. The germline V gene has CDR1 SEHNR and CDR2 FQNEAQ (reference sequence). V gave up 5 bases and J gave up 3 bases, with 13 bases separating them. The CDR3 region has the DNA TGTGCCAGCAGCCTCATGTCGGAGGACTATGGCTACACCTTC. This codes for CASSLMSEDYGYTF.